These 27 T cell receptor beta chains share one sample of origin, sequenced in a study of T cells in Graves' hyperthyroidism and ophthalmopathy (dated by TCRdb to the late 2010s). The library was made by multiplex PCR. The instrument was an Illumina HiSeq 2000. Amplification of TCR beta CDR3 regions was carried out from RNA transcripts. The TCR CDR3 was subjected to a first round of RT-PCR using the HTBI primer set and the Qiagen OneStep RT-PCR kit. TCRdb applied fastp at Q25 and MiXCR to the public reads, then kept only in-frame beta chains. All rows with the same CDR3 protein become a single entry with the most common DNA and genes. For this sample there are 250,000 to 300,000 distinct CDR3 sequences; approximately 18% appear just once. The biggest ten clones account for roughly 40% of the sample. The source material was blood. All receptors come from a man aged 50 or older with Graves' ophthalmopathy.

CDR3: CASSLVGPTYEQYF. In nucleotides, the CDR3 is TGTGCCAGCAGCTTAGTGGGACCGACCTACGAGCAGTACTTC. The rearrangement links TRBV7-2 to TRBJ2-7, with D tentatively TRBD1 or TRBD2 (5 bases each). V gave up 1 base and J gave up 2 bases, with 9 bases separating them. Germline-derived CDR1 and CDR2 are SGHTA and FQGNSA. This CDR3 has 14 residues.

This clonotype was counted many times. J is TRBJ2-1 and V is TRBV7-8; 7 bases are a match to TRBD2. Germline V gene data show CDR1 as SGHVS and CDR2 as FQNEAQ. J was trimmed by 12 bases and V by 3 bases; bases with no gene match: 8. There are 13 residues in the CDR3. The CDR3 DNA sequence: TGTGCCAGCAGCTTCGGGGGGAGAGTCGGGCAGTTCTTC. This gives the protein CASSFGGRVGQFF.

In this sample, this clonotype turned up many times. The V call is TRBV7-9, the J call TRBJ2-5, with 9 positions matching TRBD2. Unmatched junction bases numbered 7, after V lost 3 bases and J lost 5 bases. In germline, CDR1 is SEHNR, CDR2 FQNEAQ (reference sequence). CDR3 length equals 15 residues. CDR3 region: CASSLLAGVRETQYF. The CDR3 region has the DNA TGTGCCAGCAGCTTGTTAGCGGGAGTTCGGGAGACCCAGTACTTC.

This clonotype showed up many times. The CDR3 coding sequence is TGTGCCAGCAGAGCGCGACAGGGCAGGGCCACGGGGGCCAACGTCCTGACTTTC. This codes for CASRARQGRATGANVLTF. This chain joins TRBV2 and TRBJ2-6; 7 bases match TRBD1. V gave up 6 bases and J gave up 4 bases; unmatched junction bases: 15. The length of the CDR3 is 18 residues. Germline V lookup: CDR1 SNHLY, CDR2 FYNNEI.

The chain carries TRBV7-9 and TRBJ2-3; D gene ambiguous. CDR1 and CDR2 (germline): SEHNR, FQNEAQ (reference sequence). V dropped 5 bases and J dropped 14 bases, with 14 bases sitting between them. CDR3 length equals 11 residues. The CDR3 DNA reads TGTGCCAGCAGCCTCTGGGATACGGGGTATTTT. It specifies CASSLWDTGYF.

Here the CDR3 reads CASSSTGNSWGGYTF. The CDR3 bases are TGTGCCAGCAGCTCTACCGGGAACTCCTGGGGGGGCTACACCTTC. J is TRBJ1-2 and V is TRBV6-5, with TRBD1 as a possible D gene (5 bases). CDR1 and CDR2 from the germline V gene are MNHEY and SVGAGI. V gave up 6 bases and J gave up 8 bases, with 22 bases separating them. The CDR3 loop spans 15 amino acids.

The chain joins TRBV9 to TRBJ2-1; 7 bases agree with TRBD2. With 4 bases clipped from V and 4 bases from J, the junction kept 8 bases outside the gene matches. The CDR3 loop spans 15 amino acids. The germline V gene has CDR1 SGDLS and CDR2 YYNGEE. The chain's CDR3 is CASSPRPAGYNEQFF. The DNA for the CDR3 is TGTGCCAGCAGCCCCCGGCCAGCGGGGTACAATGAGCAGTTCTTC.

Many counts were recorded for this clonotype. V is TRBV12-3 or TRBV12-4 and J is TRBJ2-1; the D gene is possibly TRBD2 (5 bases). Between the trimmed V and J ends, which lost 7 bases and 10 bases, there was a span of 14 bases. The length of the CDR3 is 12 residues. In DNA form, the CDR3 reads TGTGCCAGCACCTCTATAATAGCGGAGCAGTTCTTC. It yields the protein CASTSIIAEQFF.

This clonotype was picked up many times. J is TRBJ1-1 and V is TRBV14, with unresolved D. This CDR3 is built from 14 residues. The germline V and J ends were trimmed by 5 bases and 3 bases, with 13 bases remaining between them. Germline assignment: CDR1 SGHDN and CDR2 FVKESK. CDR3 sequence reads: CASSYGRGYTEAFF. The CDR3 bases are TGTGCCAGCAGCTATGGACGCGGGTACACTGAAGCTTTCTTT.

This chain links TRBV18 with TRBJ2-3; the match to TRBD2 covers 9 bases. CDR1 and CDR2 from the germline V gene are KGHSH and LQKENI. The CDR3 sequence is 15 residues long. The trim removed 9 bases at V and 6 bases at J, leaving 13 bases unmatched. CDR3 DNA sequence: TGTGCCAGTATAGCAGGCAGCGGGAGGCTCGATACGCAGTATTTT. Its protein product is CASIAGSGRLDTQYF.

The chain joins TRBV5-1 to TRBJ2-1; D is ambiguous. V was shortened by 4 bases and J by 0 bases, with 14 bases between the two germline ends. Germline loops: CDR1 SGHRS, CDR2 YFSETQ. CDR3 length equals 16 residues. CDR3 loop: CASSKGVGISYNEQFF. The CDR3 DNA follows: TGCGCCAGCAGCAAAGGAGTGGGGATCTCCTACAATGAGCAGTTCTTC.

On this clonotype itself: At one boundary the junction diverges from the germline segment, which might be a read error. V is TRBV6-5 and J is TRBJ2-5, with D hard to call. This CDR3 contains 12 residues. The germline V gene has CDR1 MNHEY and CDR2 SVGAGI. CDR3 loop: CASSYGEENQYF. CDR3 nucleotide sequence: TGTGCCAGCAGTTACGGAGAAGAGAACCAGTACTTC.

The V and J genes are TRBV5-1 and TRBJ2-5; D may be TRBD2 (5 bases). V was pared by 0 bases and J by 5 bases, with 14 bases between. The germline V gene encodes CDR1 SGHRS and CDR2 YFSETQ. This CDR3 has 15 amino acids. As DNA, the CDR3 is TGCGCCAGCAGCTTGGCCGGACTCTTAGGGGAGACCCAGTACTTC. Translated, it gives CASSLAGLLGETQYF.

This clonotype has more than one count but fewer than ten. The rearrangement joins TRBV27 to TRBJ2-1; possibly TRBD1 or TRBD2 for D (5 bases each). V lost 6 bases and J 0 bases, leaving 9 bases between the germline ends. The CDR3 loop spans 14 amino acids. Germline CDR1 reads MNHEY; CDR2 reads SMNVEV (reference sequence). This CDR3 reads CASRRGLSYNEQFF. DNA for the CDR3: TGTGCCAGCAGACGGGGCCTCTCCTACAATGAGCAGTTCTTC.

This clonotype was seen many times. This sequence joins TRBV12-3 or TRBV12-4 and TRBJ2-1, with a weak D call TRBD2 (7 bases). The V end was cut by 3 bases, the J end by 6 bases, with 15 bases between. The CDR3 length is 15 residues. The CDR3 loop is CASSFGGAQGNEQFF. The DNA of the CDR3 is TGTGCCAGCAGTTTTGGGGGGGCGCAGGGCAATGAGCAGTTCTTC.

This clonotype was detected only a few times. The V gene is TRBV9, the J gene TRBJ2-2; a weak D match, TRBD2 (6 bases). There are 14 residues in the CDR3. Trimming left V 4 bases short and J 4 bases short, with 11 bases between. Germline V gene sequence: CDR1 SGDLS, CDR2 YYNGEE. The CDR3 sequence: CASSFGSFTGELFF. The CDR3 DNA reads TGTGCCAGCAGCTTCGGGAGTTTCACCGGGGAGCTGTTTTTT.

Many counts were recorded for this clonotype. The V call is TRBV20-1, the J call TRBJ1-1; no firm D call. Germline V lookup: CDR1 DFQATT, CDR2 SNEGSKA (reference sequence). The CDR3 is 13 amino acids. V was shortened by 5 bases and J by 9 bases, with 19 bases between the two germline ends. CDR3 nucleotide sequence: TGCAGTGCTCAAACGTTACCGGGAGGGAAAGCTTTCTTT. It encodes CSAQTLPGGKAFF.

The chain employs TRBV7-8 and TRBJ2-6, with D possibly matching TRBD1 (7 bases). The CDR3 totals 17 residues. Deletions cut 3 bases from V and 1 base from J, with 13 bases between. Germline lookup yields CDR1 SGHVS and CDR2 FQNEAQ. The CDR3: CASSLRQGGSGANVLTF. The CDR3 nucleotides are TGTGCCAGCAGCTTGCGACAGGGAGGATCTGGGGCCAACGTCCTGACTTTC.

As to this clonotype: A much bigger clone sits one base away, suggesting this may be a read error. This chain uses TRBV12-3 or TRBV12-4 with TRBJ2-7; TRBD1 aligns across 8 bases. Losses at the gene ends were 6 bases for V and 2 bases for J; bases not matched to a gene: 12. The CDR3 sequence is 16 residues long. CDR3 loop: CASREQGAMDAYEQYF. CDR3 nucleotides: TGTGCCAGCAGAGAGCAGGGGGCGATGGATGCCTACGAGCAGTACTTC.

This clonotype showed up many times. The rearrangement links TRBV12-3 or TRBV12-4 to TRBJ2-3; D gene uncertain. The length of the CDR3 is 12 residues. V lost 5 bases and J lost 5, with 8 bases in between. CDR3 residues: CASSTNRDTQYF. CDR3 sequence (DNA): TGTGCCAGCAGTACGAACAGAGATACGCAGTATTTT.

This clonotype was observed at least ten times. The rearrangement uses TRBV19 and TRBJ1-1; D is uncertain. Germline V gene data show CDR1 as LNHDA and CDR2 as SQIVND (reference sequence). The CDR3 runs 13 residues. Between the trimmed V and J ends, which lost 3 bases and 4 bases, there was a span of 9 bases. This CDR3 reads CASSIQYATEAFF. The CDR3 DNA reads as TGTGCCAGTAGTATCCAGTATGCCACTGAAGCTTTCTTT.

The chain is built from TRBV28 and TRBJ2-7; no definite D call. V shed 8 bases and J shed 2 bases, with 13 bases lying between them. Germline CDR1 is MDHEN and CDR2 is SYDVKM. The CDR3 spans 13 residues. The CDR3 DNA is TGTGCCAGCGGCCGACGTCTAGCCTACGAGCAGTACTTC. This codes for CASGRRLAYEQYF.

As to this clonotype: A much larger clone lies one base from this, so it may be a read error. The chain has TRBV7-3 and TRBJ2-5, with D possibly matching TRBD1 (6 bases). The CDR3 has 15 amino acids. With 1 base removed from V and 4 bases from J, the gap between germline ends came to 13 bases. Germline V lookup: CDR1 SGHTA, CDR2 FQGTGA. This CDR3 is CASSLKGGGGETQYF. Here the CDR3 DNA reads TGTGCCAGCAGCTTAAAAGGGGGTGGAGGAGAGACCCAGTACTTC.

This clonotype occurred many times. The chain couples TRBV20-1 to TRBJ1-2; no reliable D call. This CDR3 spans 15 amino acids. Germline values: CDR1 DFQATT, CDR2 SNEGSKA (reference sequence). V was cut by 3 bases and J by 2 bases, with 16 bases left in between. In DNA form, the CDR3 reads TGCAGTGCTAGTGGCAACGCGGACGGGAACTATGGCTACACCTTC. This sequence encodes CSASGNADGNYGYTF.

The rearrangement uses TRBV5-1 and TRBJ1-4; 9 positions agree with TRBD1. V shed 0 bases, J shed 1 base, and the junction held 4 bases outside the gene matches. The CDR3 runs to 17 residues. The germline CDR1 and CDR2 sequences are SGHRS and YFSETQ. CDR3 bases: TGCGCCAGCAGCTTGGACAGGGGGCCTGGAACTAATGAAAAACTGTTTTTT. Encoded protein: CASSLDRGPGTNEKLFF.

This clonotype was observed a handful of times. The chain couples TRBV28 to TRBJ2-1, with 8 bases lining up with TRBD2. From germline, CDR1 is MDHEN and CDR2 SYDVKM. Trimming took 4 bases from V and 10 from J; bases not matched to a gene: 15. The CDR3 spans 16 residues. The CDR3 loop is CASSSLRGTRAKEQFF. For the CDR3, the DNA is TGTGCCAGCAGTTCCCTTCGAGGGACTAGGGCAAAAGAGCAGTTCTTC.

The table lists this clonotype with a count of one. DNA for the CDR3: TGTGCCAGCAGCCAAACCGGGACAGGGCAAGAGACCCAGTACTTC. Translation gives CASSQTGTGQETQYF. The chain employs TRBV3-1 and TRBJ2-5; 9 nucleotides agree with TRBD1. This CDR3 spans 15 amino acids. Germline loops: CDR1 LGHDT, CDR2 YNNKEL (reference sequence). With V trimmed by 2 bases and J by 2 bases, 3 bases remained unmatched.